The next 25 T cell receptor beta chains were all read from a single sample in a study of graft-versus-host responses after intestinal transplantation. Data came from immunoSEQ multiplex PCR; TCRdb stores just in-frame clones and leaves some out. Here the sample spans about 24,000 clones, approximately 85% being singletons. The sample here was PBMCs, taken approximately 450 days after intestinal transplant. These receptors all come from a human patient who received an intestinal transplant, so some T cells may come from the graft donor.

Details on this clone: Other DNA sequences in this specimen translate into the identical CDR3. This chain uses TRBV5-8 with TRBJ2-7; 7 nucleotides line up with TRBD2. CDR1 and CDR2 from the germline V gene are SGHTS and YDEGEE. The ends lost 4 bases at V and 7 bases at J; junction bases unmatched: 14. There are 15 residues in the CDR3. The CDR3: CASSLYSGREREQYF. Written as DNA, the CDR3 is TGTGCCAGCAGCCTTTATAGTGGGAGGGAAAGAGAGCAGTACTTC.

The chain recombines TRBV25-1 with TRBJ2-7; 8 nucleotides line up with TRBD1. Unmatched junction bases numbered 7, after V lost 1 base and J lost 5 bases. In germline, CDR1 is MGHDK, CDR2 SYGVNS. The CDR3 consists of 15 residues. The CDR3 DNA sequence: TGTGCCAGCAGTGAATCTGGACAGGGAACCCACGAGCAGTACTTC. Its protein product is CASSESGQGTHEQYF.

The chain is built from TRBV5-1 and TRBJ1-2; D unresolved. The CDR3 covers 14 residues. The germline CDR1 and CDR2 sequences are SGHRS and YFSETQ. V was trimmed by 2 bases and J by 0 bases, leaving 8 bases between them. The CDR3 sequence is CASSFGRANYGYTF. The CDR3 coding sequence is TGCGCCAGCAGCTTCGGCAGAGCTAACTATGGCTACACCTTC.

CDR3 DNA: TGTGCCAGCATATACGGGACAGTGAACACCGGGGAGCTGTTTTTT. It translates to CASIYGTVNTGELFF. V is TRBV2 and J is TRBJ2-2; 7 bases align to TRBD1. J gave up 1 base and V 7 bases, and 6 bases lay outside the gene matches. Germline V gene data show CDR1 as SNHLY and CDR2 as FYNNEI. This CDR3 has 15 amino acids.

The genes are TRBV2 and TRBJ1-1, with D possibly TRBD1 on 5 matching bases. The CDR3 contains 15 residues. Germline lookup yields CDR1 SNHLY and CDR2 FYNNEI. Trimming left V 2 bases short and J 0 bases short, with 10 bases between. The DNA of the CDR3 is TGTGCCAGCAGTGAACAGGGTCTGCTGAACACTGAAGCTTTCTTT. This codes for CASSEQGLLNTEAFF.

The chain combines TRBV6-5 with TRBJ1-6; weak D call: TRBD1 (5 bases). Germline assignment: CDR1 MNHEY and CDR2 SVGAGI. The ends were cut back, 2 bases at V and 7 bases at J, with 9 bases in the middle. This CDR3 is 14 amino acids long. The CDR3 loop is CASSYRGSNSPLHF. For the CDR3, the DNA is TGTGCCAGCAGTTACCGGGGCAGCAATTCACCCCTCCACTTT.

CDR3 amino acids: CASSSSYPLGEAFF. The CDR3 coding sequence is TGCGCCAGCAGCTCCTCGTACCCGTTGGGAGAAGCTTTCTTT. The J gene is TRBJ1-1, the V gene TRBV5-1; D gene ambiguous. Germline lookup yields CDR1 SGHRS and CDR2 YFSETQ. The CDR3 has 14 residues. V gave up 3 bases and J gave up 8 bases, with 17 bases separating them. Full variable domain (outside the CDR3, taken from reference TRBV5-1 and TRBJ1-1): KAGVTQTPRYLIKTRGQQVTLSCSPISGHRSVSWYQQTPGQGLQFLFEYFSETQRNKGNFPGRFSGRQFSNSRSEMNVSTLELGDSALYLCASSSSYPLGEAFFGQGTRLTVV.

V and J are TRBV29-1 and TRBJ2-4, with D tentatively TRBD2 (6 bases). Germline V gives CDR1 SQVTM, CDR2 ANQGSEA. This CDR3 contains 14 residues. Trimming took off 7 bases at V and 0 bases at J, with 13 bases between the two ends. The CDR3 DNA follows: TGCAGCGCTTCCCGGGAGATAGCCAAAAACATTCAGTACTTC. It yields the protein CSASREIAKNIQYF.

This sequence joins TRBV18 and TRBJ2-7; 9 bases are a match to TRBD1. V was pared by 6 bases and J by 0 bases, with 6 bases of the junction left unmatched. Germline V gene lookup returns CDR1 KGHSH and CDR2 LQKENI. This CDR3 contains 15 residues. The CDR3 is CASSHKQGASYEQYF. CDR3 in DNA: TGTGCCAGCTCCCACAAACAGGGGGCCTCCTACGAGCAGTACTTC.

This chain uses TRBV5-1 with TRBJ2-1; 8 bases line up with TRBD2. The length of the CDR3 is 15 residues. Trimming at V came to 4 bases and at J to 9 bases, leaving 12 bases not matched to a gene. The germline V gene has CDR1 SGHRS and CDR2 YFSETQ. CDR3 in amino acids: CASSPSGTRRGEQFF. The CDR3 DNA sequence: TGCGCCAGCAGCCCATCCGGGACTAGACGGGGTGAGCAGTTCTTC.

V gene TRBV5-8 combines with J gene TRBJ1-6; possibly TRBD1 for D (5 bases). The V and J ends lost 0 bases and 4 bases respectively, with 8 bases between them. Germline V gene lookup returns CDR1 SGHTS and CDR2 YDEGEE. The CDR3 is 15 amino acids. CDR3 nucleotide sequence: TGTGCCAGCAGCTTGGCACGGGGGTATAATTCACCCCTCCACTTT. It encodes CASSLARGYNSPLHF. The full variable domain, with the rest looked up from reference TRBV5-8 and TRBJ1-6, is EAGVTQSPTHLIKTRGQQATLRCSPISGHTSVYWYQQALGLGLQFLLWYDEGEERNRGNFPPRFSGRQFPNYSSELNVNALELEDSALYLCASSLARGYNSPLHFGNGTRLTVT.

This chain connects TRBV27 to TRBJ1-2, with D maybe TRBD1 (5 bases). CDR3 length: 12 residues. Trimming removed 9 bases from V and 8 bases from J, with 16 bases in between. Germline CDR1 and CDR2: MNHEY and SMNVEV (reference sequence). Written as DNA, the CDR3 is TGTGCCAGTCGTCGCGGGGCCCAGGGCTACACCTTC. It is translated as CASRRGAQGYTF.

The CDR3 region is CASSRGLADKQFF. In nucleotides, the CDR3 is TGTGCCAGCAGCCGCGGACTAGCTGATAAGCAGTTCTTC. The chain recombines TRBV6-6 with TRBJ2-1; 8 nucleotides agree with TRBD2. The V and J ends lost 6 bases and 11 bases, in that order; junction bases with no gene match: 9. The CDR3 covers 13 residues. Per germline, CDR1 MNHNY and CDR2 SVGAGI (reference sequence).

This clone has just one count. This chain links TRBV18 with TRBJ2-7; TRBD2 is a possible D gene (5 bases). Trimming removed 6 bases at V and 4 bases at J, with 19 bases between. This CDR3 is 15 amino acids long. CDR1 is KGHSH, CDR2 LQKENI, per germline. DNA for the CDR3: TGTGCCAGCTCCGAAGTGATGGGAGTGGCATACGAGCAGTACTTC. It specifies CASSEVMGVAYEQYF.

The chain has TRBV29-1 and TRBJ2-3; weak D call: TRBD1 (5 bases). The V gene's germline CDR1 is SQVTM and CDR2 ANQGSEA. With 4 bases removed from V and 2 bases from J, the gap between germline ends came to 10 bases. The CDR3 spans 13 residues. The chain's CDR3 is CSVAGIHTDTQYF. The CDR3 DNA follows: TGCAGCGTTGCAGGGATTCACACAGATACGCAGTATTTT.

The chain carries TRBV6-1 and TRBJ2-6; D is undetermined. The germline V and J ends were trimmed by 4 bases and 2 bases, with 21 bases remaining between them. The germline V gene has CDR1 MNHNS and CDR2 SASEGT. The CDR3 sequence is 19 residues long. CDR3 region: CASSVRNDLGYPGANVLTF. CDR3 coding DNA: TGTGCCAGCAGTGTAAGAAACGACTTAGGTTACCCTGGGGCCAACGTCCTGACTTTC.

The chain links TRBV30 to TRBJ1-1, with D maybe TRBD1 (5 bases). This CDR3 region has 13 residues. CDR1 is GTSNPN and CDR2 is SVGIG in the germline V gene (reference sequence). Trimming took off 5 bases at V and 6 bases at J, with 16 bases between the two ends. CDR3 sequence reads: CAWSRGDYSEAFF. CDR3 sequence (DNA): TGTGCCTGGTCACGGGGGGATTACTCTGAAGCTTTCTTT.

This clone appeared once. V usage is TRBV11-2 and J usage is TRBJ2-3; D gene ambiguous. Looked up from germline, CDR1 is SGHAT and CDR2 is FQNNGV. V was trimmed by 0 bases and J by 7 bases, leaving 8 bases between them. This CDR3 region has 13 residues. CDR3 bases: TGTGCCAGCAGCTTAGATCTGTACAATACGCAGTATTTT. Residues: CASSLDLYNTQYF.

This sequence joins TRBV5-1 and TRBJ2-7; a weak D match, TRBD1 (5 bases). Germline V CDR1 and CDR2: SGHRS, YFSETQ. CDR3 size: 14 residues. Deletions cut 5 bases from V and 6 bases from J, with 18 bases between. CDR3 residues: CASSPGRAGSEQYF. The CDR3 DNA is TGCGCCAGCAGTCCGGGCAGGGCCGGTTCCGAGCAGTACTTC.

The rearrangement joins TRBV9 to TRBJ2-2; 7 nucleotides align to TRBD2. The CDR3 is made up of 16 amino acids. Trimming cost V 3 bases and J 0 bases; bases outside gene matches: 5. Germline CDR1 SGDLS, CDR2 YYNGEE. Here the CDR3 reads CASSGSSGPNTGELFF. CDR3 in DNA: TGTGCCAGCAGCGGCTCTAGCGGACCGAACACCGGGGAGCTGTTTTTT.

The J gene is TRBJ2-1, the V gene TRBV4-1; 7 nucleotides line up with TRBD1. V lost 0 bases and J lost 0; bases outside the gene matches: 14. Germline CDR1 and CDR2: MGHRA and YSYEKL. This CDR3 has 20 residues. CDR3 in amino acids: CASSQEQGPSSSFSYNEQFF. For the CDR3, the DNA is TGCGCCAGCAGCCAAGAACAGGGGCCCTCTTCCTCTTTCTCCTACAATGAGCAGTTCTTC.

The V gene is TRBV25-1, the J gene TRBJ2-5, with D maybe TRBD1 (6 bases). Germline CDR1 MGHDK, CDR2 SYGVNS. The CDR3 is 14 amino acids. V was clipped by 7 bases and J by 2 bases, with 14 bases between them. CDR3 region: CASTSGDPQETQYF. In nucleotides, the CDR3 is TGTGCCAGCACCTCAGGGGATCCTCAAGAGACCCAGTACTTC.

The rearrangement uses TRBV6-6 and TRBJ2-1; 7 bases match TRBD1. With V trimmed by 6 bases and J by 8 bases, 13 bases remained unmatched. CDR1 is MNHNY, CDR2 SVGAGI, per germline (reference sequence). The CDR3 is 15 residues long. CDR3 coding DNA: TGTGCCAGCAGCTCCATGGTGACAGGGTCCTATGAGCAGTTCTTC. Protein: CASSSMVTGSYEQFF.

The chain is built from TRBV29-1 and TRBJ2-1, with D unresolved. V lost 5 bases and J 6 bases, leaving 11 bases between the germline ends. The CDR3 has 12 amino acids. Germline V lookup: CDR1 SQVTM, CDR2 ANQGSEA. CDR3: CSVRVHGNEQFF. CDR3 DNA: TGCAGCGTTCGGGTTCACGGCAATGAGCAGTTCTTC.

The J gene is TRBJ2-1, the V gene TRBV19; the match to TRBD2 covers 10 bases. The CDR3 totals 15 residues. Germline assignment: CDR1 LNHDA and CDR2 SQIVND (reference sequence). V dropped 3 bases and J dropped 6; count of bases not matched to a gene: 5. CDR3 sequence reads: CASSIRPSGSNEQFF. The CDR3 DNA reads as TGTGCCAGTAGTATTAGGCCTAGCGGGAGCAATGAGCAGTTCTTC. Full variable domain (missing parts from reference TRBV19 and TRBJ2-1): DGGITQSPKYLFRKEGQNVTLSCEQNLNHDAMYWYRQDPGQGLRLIYYSQIVNDFQKGDIAEGYSVSREKKESFPLTVTSAQKNPTAFYLCASSIRPSGSNEQFFGPGTRLTVL.